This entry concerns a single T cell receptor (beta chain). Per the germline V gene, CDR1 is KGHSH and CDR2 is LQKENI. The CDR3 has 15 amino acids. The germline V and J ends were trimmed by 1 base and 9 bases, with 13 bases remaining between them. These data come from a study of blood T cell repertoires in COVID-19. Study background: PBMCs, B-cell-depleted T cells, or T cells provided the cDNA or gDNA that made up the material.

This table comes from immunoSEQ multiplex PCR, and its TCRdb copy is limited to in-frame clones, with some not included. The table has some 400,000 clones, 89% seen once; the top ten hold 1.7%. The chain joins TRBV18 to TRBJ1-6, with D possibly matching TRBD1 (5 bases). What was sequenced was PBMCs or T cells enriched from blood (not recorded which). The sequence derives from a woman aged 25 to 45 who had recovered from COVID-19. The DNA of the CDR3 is TGTGCCAGCTCACCACTATTCGGTCAGGGTTCACCCCTCCACTTT. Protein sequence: CASSPLFGQGSPLHF.